The TCR beta chain under discussion was sequenced for a study of shared clonotypes between healthy human individuals. Germline V gene data show CDR1 as SGHRS and CDR2 as YFSETQ. This CDR3 has 15 amino acids. Trimming cost V 4 bases and J 0 bases; bases outside gene matches: 4. In its sample, this clone was seen once. The method was immunoSEQ multiplex PCR; TCRdb's version includes in-frame clones alone and lacks a portion of them. The profile shows fewer than 650,000 clones, around 78% of them singletons. The chain is built from TRBV5-1 and TRBJ2-7; 10 bases align to TRBD2. The clonotype originates from a woman between 35 and 50 years old in good health. Some clones in this sample may be carry-over from other donors' samples. The specimen sequenced was PBMCs. The CDR3 region is CASSIGTSASYEQYF. DNA of the CDR3: TGCGCCAGCAGCATTGGGACTAGCGCCTCCTACGAGCAGTACTTC.